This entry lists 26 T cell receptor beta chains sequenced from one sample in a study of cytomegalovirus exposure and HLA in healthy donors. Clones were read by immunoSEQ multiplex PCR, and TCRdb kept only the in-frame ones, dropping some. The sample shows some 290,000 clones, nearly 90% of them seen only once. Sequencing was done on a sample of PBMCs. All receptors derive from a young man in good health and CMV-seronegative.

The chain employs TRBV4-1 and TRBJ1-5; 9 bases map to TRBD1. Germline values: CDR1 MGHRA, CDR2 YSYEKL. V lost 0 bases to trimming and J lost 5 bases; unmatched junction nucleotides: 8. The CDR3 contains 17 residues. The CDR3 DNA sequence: TGCGCCAGCAGCCAAGAGGACAGGGGAGGGTGGGATCAGCCCCAGCATTTT. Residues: CASSQEDRGGWDQPQHF.

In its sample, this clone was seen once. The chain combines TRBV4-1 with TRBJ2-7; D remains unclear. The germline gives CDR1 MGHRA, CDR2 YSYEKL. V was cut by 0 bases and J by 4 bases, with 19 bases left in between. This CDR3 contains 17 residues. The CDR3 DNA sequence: TGCGCCAGCAGCCAAGATCGATTCCGCGGATCGAAGTACGAGCAGTACTTC. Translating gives CASSQDRFRGSKYEQYF.

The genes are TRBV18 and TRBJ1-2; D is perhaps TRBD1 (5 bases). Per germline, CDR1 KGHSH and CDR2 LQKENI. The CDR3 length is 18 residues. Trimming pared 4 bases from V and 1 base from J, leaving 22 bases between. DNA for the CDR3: TGTGCCAGCTCACGTGACCCCCCAAGCGCGCAGGGTAACTATGGCTACACCTTC. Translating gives CASSRDPPSAQGNYGYTF.

CDR3 protein: CASSYSGRVTYGYTF. The CDR3, as DNA: TGTGCCAGCAGTTACTCGGGCAGGGTGACATATGGCTACACCTTC. The chain has TRBV6-5 and TRBJ1-2; D possibly corresponds to TRBD1 (5 bases). Germline CDR1 reads MNHEY; CDR2 reads SVGAGI. V lost 0 bases to trimming and J lost 5 bases, with 13 bases between them. The CDR3 runs to 15 residues.

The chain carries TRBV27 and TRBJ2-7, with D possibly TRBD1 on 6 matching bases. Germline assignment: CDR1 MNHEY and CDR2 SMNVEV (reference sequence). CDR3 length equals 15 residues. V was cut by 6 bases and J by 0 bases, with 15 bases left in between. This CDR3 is CASRVSTGFSYEQYF. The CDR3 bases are TGTGCCAGCAGAGTATCCACAGGGTTCTCCTACGAGCAGTACTTC.

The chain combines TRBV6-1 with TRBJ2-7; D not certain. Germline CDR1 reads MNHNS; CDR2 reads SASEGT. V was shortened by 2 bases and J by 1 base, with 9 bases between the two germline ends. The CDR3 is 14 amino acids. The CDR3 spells CASSENQASYEQYF. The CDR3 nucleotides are TGTGCCAGCAGTGAAAACCAGGCTTCCTACGAGCAGTACTTC.

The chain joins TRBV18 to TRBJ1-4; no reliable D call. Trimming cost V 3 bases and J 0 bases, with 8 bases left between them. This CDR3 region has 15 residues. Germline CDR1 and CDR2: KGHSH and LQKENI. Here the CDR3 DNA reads TGTGCCAGCTCACCCCTCGGGGCAACTAATGAAAAACTGTTTTTT. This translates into CASSPLGATNEKLFF.

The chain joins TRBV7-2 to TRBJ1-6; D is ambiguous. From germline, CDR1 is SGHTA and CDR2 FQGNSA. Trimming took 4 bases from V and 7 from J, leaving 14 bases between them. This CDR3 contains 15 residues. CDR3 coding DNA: TGTGCCAGCAGCTCCTCTTCCAGGTGGAATTCACCCCTCCACTTT. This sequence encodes CASSSSSRWNSPLHF.

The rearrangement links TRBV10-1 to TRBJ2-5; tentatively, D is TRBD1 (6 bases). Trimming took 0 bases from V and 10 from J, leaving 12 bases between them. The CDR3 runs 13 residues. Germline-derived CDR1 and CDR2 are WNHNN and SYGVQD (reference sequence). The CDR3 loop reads CASSESSRGDQYF. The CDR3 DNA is TGCGCCAGCAGTGAGTCTTCCAGGGGCGACCAGTACTTC.

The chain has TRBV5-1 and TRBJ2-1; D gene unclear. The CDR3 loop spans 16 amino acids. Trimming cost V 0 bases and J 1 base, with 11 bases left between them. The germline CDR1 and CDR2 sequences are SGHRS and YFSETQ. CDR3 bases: TGCGCCAGCAGCTTGGAGACGGAGTTGTCCTACAATGAGCAGTTCTTC. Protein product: CASSLETELSYNEQFF.

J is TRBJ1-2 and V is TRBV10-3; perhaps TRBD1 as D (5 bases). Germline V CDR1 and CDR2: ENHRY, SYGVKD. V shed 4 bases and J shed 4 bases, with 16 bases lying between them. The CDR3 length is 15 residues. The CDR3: CAISGPGNDSYGYTF. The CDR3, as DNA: TGTGCCATCAGTGGGCCAGGGAACGACTCCTATGGCTACACCTTC.

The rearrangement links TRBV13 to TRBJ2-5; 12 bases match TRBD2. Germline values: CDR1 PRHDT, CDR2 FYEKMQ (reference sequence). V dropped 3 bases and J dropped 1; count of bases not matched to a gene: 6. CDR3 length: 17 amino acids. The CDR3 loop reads CASSLTSGGPSQETQYF. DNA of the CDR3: TGTGCCAGCAGCTTGACTAGCGGGGGCCCTAGCCAAGAGACCCAGTACTTC.

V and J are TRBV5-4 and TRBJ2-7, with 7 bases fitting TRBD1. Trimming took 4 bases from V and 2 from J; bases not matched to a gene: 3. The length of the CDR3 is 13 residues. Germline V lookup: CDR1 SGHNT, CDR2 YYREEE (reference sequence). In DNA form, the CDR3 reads TGTGCCAGCAGCCGGGGACAGCCCTACGAGCAGTACTTC. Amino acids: CASSRGQPYEQYF.

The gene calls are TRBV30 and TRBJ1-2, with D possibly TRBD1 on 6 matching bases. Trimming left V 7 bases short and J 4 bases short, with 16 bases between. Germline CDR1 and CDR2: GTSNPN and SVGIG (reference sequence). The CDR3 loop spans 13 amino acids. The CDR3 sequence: CAFTGLHPYGYTF. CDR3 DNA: TGTGCCTTTACAGGGTTGCATCCCTATGGCTACACCTTC.

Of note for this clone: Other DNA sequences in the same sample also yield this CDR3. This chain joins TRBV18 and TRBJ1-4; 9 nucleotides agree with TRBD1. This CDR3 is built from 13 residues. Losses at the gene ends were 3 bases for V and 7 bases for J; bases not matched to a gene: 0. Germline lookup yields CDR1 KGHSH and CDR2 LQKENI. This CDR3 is CASSPGQGEKLFF. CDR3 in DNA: TGTGCCAGCTCACCGGGACAGGGTGAAAAACTGTTTTTT. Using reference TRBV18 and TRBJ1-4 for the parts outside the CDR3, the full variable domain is NAGVMQNPRHLVRRRGQEARLRCSPMKGHSHVYWYRQLPEEGLKFMVYLQKENIIDESGMPKERFSAEFPKEGPSILRIQQVVRGDSAAYFCASSPGQGEKLFFGSGTQLSVL.

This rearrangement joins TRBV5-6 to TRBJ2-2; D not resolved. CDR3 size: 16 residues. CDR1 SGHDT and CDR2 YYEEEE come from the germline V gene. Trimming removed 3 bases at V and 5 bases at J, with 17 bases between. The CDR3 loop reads CASSSITEIPTGELFF. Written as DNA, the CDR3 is TGTGCCAGCAGCTCAATAACAGAGATTCCAACCGGGGAGCTGTTTTTT.

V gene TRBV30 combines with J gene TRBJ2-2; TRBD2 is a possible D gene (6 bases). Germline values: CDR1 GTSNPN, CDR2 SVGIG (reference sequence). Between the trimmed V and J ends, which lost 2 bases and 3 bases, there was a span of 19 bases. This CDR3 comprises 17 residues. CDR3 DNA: TGTGCCTGGAGTTCTAGTATAACTAGCAGTTACACCGGGGAGCTGTTTTTT. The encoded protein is CAWSSSITSSYTGELFF.

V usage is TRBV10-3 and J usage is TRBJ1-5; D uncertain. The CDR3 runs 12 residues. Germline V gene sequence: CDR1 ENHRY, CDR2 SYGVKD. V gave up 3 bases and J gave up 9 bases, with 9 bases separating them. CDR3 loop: CAISDPNGPQHF. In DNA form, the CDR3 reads TGTGCCATCAGTGACCCGAACGGGCCCCAGCATTTT.

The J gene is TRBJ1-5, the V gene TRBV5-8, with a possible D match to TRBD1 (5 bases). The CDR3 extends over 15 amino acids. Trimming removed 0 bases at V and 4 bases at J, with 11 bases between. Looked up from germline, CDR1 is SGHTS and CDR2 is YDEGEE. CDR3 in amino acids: CASSLGRQHNQPQHF. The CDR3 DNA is TGTGCCAGCAGCTTGGGAAGACAGCATAATCAGCCCCAGCATTTT.

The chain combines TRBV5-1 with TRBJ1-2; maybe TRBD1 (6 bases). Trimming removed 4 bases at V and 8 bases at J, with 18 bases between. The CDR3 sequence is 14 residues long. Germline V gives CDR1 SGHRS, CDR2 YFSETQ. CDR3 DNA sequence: TGCGCCAGCAGCCCAATCAGGGGACCAGCAGGCTACACCTTC. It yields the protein CASSPIRGPAGYTF.

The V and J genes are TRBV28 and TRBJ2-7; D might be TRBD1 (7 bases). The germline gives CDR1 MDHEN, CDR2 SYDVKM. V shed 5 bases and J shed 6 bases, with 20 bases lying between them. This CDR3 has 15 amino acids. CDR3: CASSTRDSLLTEQYF. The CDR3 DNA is TGTGCCAGCAGTACGCGGGACAGCCTGCTAACCGAGCAGTACTTC.

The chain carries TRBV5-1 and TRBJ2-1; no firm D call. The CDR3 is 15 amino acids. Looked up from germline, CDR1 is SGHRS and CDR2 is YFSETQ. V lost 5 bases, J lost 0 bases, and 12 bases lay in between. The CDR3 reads CASSPAGSSYNEQFF. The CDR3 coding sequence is TGCGCCAGCAGTCCAGCAGGAAGCTCCTACAATGAGCAGTTCTTC.

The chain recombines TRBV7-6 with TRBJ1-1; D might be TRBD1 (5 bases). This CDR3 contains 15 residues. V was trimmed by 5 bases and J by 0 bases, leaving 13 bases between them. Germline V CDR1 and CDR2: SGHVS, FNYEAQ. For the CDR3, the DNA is TGTGCCAGCAGCAACCCAGGGTTTCTGAACACTGAAGCTTTCTTT. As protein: CASSNPGFLNTEAFF.

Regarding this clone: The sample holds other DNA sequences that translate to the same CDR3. CDR3 loop: CASSYFGGTEAFF. Here the CDR3 DNA reads TGTGCCAGCAGTTACTTCGGGGGCACTGAAGCTTTCTTT. The chain has TRBV6-5 and TRBJ1-1; the D gene is possibly TRBD1 (5 bases). This CDR3 spans 13 amino acids. Germline V gene sequence: CDR1 MNHEY, CDR2 SVGAGI. V lost 1 base and J 4 bases, leaving 7 bases between the germline ends.

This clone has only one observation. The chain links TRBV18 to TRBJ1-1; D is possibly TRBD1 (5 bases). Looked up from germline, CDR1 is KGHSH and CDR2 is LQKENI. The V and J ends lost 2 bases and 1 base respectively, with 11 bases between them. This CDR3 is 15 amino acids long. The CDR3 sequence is CASSPSRVPNTEAFF. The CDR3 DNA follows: TGTGCCAGCTCACCATCCAGGGTTCCGAACACTGAAGCTTTCTTT.

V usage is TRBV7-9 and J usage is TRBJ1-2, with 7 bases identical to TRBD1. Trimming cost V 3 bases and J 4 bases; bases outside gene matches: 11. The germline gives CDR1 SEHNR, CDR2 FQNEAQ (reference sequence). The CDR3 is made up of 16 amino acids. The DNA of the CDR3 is TGTGCCAGCAGCTTCAGTCTCGCGACAGGGCCCTATGGCTACACCTTC. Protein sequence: CASSFSLATGPYGYTF.